A selection of T cell receptor beta chains follows, all from one sample in a study of T cell repertoires in aging, cancer and after chemotherapy. TCRdb itself ran the multiplex PCR reads through MiXCR, one entry per CDR3 protein. The sample has around 13,000 distinct CDR3 sequences, under 40% seen once. The specimen sequenced was blood. Receptors originate from a human donor in good health. The donor label of this sample is uncertain. CDR3s include the opening cysteine and the closing phenylalanine or tryptophan. The D gene is left open where the match is weak. Clone size appears in some rows only: once, few, many, or a class for an expanded clone.

>TRBJ2-1|TRBD2|.|TRBV5-1
TGCGCCAGCAGCTACGGGACTAGCGGGAGACATGAGCAGTTCTTC
CASSYGTSGRHEQFF
>TRBJ2-7|.|medium-sized|TRBV29-1
TGCAGCGTTGAAGCACCTGGGACGAGGGAGCAGTACTTC
CSVEAPGTREQYF
>TRBJ2-3|TRBD2|once|TRBV29-1
TGCAGCGGTACCCAAGCGGGGGGGCTCACAGATACGCAGTATTTT
CSGTQAGGLTDTQYF
>TRBJ1-3|.|.|TRBV11-3
TGTGCCAGCAGCTTAGTGTTTATGGGGCCCGGAAACACCATATATTTT
CASSLVFMGPGNTIYF
>TRBJ2-7|TRBD2|medium-sized|TRBV19
TGTGCCAGTAGTGTCCCGGGACTAGCGGGAGGCGAGCAGTACTTC
CASSVPGLAGGEQYF
>TRBJ2-1|TRBD1|.|TRBV5-1
TGCGCCAGCAGCTCAACAGGGGAAAGTTACAATGAGCAGTTCTTC
CASSSTGESYNEQFF
>TRBJ1-4|TRBD1|.|TRBV6-1
TGTGCCAGCAGTGGGGGGGGACAGGGCGAGGAAAAACTGTTTTTT
CASSGGGQGEEKLFF
>TRBJ2-3|.|few|TRBV6-1
TGTGCCAGCAGTCCCCAGGGGCTACCCACAGATACGCAGTATTTT
CASSPQGLPTDTQYF
>TRBJ2-1|.|few|TRBV18
TGTGCCAGCTCACTGACCGTGGACGGGAATGAGCAGTTCTTC
CASSLTVDGNEQFF
>TRBJ2-3|.|medium-sized|TRBV19
TGTGCCAGTAGCACAGACAGAATTACAGATACGCAGTATTTT
CASSTDRITDTQYF
>TRBJ1-4|.|.|TRBV6-6
TGTGCCAGCAGTCCCGGACAGAAAGAAAAACTGTTTTTT
CASSPGQKEKLFF
>TRBJ2-3|.|.|TRBV24-1
TGTGCCACCAGTGGACAGACAGATACGCAGTATTTT
CATSGQTDTQYF
>TRBJ2-5|.|few|TRBV12-3/TRBV12-4
TGTGCCAGCAGTGGCAGGGTTGGGACCCAGTACTTC
CASSGRVGTQYF
>TRBJ1-2|TRBD1|.|TRBV6-5
TGTGCCAGCAGTCCGCGACAGGGGAATGGCTACACCTTC
CASSPRQGNGYTF
>TRBJ1-1|.|.|TRBV5-1
TGCGCCAGCAGCACAGGCTCCCATATGAACACTGAAGCTTTCTTT
CASSTGSHMNTEAFF
>TRBJ2-2|.|.|TRBV12-3/TRBV12-4
TGTGCCAGCAGTTTGGCCCCCGGGGGGCGGGGCGGGGAGCTGTTTTTT
CASSLAPGGRGGELFF
>TRBJ2-2|TRBD1|few|TRBV27
TGTGCCAGCAGGACGCACAGGGGGTCGAGTAGGCGGGAGCTGTTTTTT
CASRTHRGSSRRELFF
>TRBJ1-4|.|once|TRBV12-3/TRBV12-4
TGTGCCAGCAGTTCGCGCTCCGGGATAACTAATGAAAAACTGTTTTTT
CASSSRSGITNEKLFF
>TRBJ2-1|.|few|TRBV7-3
TGTGCCAGCAGCGCCATGCCGAGGGGCAACAATGAGCAGTTCTTC
CASSAMPRGNNEQFF
>TRBJ1-5|.|few|TRBV29-1
TGCAGCGTTGCACAGAGCCTTAGCAATCAGCCCCAGCATTTT
CSVAQSLSNQPQHF
>TRBJ2-3|TRBD2|.|TRBV19
TGTGCCAGTAGTAGCCTACTAGCGGGAGTATCGGTTGCGGATACGCAGTATTTT
CASSSLLAGVSVADTQYF
>TRBJ2-7|TRBD1|.|TRBV12-3/TRBV12-4
TGTGCCAGCAGCCTATCGCAGGGGGCGCGGCTGCGACAGTACTTC
CASSLSQGARLRQYF
>TRBJ1-2|.|.|TRBV19
TGTGCCAGTAGTTCCGGGACACTTGGCTACACCTTC
CASSSGTLGYTF
>TRBJ2-2|.|.|TRBV7-9
TGTGCCAGCAGCTCGGATGGGTTTTCGGACACCGGGGAGCTGTTTTTT
CASSSDGFSDTGELFF
>TRBJ2-5|.|.|TRBV7-9
TGTGCCAGCAGCCCAGAGGCCACAGGGATGGCCCAGTACTTC
CASSPEATGMAQYF
>TRBJ2-2|.|medium-sized|TRBV30
TGTGCCTGGACAGTACCGGGACGACACACCGGGGAGCTGTTTTTT
CAWTVPGRHTGELFF
>TRBJ1-6|.|.|TRBV6-4
TGTGCCAGCAGTGTGCAGACAGTGGCTAATTCACCCCTCCACTTT
CASSVQTVANSPLHF
>TRBJ2-3|.|few|TRBV6-5
TGTGCCAGCACACTCCGGGGCCTCACGGATACGCAGTATTTT
CASTLRGLTDTQYF
>TRBJ2-5|.|few|TRBV18
TGTGCCAGCTCACCGGGACGCGAAGAGACCCAGTACTTC
CASSPGREETQYF
>TRBJ2-3|.|medium-sized|TRBV29-1
TGCAGCGTTCGGGTCTCCGGGCGCGGGGCAGATACGCAGTATTTT
CSVRVSGRGADTQYF
>TRBJ2-3|.|.|TRBV30
TGTGCCTGGAGCCCTAGCACAGATACGCAGTATTTT
CAWSPSTDTQYF
>TRBJ1-5|.|.|TRBV19
TGTGCCAGTAATTGGGGGGAGACGAATCAGCCCCAGCATTTT
CASNWGETNQPQHF
>TRBJ2-3|TRBD1|.|TRBV19
TGTGCCAGCAGTCGACAGGGGCGACTCCTAATTACGGATACGCAGTATTTT
CASSRQGRLLITDTQYF
>TRBJ2-2|.|medium-sized|TRBV29-1
TGCAGCGTCGGACCGATCTCGGGCGGGGAGCTGTTTTTT
CSVGPISGGELFF
>TRBJ1-1|.|.|TRBV30
TGTGCCTGGAGTGTATGGACAGCGAACACTGAAGCTTTCTTT
CAWSVWTANTEAFF
>TRBJ2-1|TRBD2|.|TRBV24-1
TGTGCCACCAGTGGGAATCCGGGACTAGCGAGCAATGAGCAGTTCTTC
CATSGNPGLASNEQFF
>TRBJ2-4|.|.|TRBV6-6
TGTGCCAGCAGTTACCACGGGCAGGAGGTAAACATTCAGTACTTC
CASSYHGQEVNIQYF
>TRBJ2-5|TRBD2|.|TRBV6-5
TGTGCCAGCAGTCCGGGACTAGCGAGGCGCGAGACCCAGTACTTC
CASSPGLARRETQYF
>TRBJ2-3|TRBD2|once|TRBV12-3/TRBV12-4
TGTGCCAGCAGTTTAGCCCAGCGGGGGGGCGGGGATACGCAGTATTTT
CASSLAQRGGGDTQYF
>TRBJ2-7|.|medium-sized|TRBV19
TGTGCCAGTAGTATAGACAGTTTCTACGAGCAGTACTTC
CASSIDSFYEQYF
>TRBJ2-5|.|.|TRBV5-4
TGTGCCAGCAGCTTTGGGGGGAGCGGTGAGACCCAGTACTTC
CASSFGGSGETQYF
>TRBJ2-7|TRBD2|few|TRBV15
TGTGCCACCAGAAGGACTAGCAGGTCCTACGAGCAGTACTTC
CATRRTSRSYEQYF
>TRBJ2-5|TRBD1|.|TRBV12-3/TRBV12-4
TGTGCCAGCAGCGGACAGGGTCAATTGGAGACCCAGTACTTC
CASSGQGQLETQYF
>TRBJ1-4|.|.|TRBV24-1
TGTGCCACCAGTGAAGCGGGGGCAACTAATGAAAAACTGTTTTTT
CATSEAGATNEKLFF
>TRBJ1-3|.|.|TRBV6-2/TRBV6-3
TGTGCCACCATCACAGGGCCTGGAAACACCATATATTTT
CATITGPGNTIYF
>TRBJ2-3|TRBD2|.|TRBV19
TGTGCCAGTGGTCTAGCGGGGGAAGTTGGAACATATACGCAGTATTTT
CASGLAGEVGTYTQYF
>TRBJ1-4|.|.|TRBV29-1
TGCAGCGTTGAAGATGGGGGGTGGGCTAATGAAAAACTGTTTTTT
CSVEDGGWANEKLFF
>TRBJ2-3|.|.|TRBV10-1
TGCGCCAGCAGTGAGCGGGAGACAGATACGCAGTATTTT
CASSERETDTQYF
>TRBJ1-5|TRBD1|.|TRBV5-6
TGTGCCAGCAGCAGGGGACAGATTAGCAATCAGCCCCAGCATTTT
CASSRGQISNQPQHF
>TRBJ1-5|.|.|TRBV6-5
TGTGCCAGCAGTTTAGGGGCCAATCAGCCCCAGCATTTT
CASSLGANQPQHF
>TRBJ2-3|TRBD2|few|TRBV6-2/TRBV6-3
TGTGCCAGCAGCCCTACAGGACTAGCGGGTGTAGATACGCAGTATTTT
CASSPTGLAGVDTQYF
>TRBJ2-3|.|medium-sized|TRBV19
TGTGCCAGTAGTCCACTTAGTCGGGGGACCGATACGCAGTATTTT
CASSPLSRGTDTQYF
>TRBJ2-1|.|.|TRBV5-1
TGCGCCAGCAGAGCTTGGTGGGGGAATGAGCAGTTCTTC
CASRAWWGNEQFF
>TRBJ2-5|TRBD2|.|TRBV6-1
TGTGCCAGCAGTGACCTAGCGGGGACTCAAGAGACCCAGTACTTC
CASSDLAGTQETQYF
>TRBJ1-1|.|.|TRBV19
TGTGCCAGTAGTATAGGTGGGTTGGGGGGCACTGAAGCTTTCTTT
CASSIGGLGGTEAFF
>TRBJ2-3|.|.|TRBV19
TGTGCCAGGCGCAGGGGGGTTGTCACAGATACGCAGTATTTT
CARRRGVVTDTQYF
>TRBJ2-1|TRBD1|medium-sized|TRBV11-3
TGTGCCAGCAGCTCGGGACAGGGATACTACAATGAGCAGTTCTTC
CASSSGQGYYNEQFF
>TRBJ2-5|TRBD2|few|TRBV7-6
TGTGCCAGCAGCTCCGCAGGACTAGCGGGAGAGACCCAGTACTTC
CASSSAGLAGETQYF